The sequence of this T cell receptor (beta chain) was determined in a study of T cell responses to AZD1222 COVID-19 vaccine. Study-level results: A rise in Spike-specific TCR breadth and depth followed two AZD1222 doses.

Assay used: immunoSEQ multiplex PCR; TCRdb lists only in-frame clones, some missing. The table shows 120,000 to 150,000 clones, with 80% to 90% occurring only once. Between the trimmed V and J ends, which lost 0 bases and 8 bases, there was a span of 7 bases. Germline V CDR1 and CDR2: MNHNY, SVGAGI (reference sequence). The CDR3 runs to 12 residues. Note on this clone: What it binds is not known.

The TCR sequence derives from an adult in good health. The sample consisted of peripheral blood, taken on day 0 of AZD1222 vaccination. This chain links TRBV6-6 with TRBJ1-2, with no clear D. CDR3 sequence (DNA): TGTGCCAGCAGTTACTCGCATGGAGGCTACACCTTC. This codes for CASSYSHGGYTF.